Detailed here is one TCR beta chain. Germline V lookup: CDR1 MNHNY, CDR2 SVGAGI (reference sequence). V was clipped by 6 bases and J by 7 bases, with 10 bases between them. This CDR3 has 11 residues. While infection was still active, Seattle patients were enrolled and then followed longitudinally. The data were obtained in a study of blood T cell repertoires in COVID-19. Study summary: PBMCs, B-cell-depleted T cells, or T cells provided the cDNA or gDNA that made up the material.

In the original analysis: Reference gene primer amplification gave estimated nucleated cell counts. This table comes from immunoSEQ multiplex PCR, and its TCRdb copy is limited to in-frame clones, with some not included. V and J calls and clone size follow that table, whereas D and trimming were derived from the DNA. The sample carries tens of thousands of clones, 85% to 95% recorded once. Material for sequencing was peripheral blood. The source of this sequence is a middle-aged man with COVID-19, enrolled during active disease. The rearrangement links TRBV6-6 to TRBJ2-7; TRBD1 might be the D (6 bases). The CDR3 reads CASRTQGEQYF. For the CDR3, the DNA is TGTGCCAGCAGGACTCAGGGGGAGCAGTACTTC.